The 21 T cell receptor beta chains presented below share a single source sample, sequenced in a study of CD8+ T cells in alopecia areata. RNA, once extracted, was reverse transcribed into cDNA for use as the sequencing template. Profiled with immunoSEQ multiplex PCR; TCRdb holds only in-frame clones, not every one. The sample has roughly 170,000 clones; about 60% are singletons. The treatment is: oral pan-JAK inhibitor, 5-10 mg twice daily. The sequenced sample was CD8+ T cells sorted from blood, obtained at week 24, from a patient treated with tofacitinib. The receptors were gathered from a human donor with alopecia areata.

This sequence joins TRBV5-1 and TRBJ2-7; D is uncertain. This CDR3 is built from 12 residues. V lost 2 bases and J 3 bases, leaving 6 bases between the germline ends. CDR1 is SGHRS, CDR2 YFSETQ, per germline. The CDR3 bases are TGCGCCAGCAGCTTTCCAGGCTACGAGCAGTACTTC. Translating gives CASSFPGYEQYF.

The rearrangement uses TRBV13 and TRBJ2-2; D uncertain. V shed 5 bases and J shed 5 bases, with 6 bases lying between them. The germline V gene encodes CDR1 PRHDT and CDR2 FYEKMQ (reference sequence). This CDR3 has 12 residues. Here the CDR3 reads CASSPPTGELFF. The CDR3 DNA reads TGTGCCAGCAGCCCACCAACCGGGGAGCTGTTTTTT.

This clone appeared a single time. The rearrangement joins TRBV30 to TRBJ1-4; 9 bases map to TRBD1. The CDR3 has 14 amino acids. V shed 1 base, J shed 8 bases, and the junction held 5 bases outside the gene matches. From germline, CDR1 is GTSNPN and CDR2 SVGIG (reference sequence). The CDR3 bases are TGTGCCTGGAGTGAGGGACAGGGAGGAGAAAAACTGTTTTTT. Translation: CAWSEGQGGEKLFF.

This clone was seen once. This chain connects TRBV5-6 to TRBJ1-2; D not certain. Trimming left V 0 bases short and J 7 bases short, with 10 bases between. The CDR3 extends over 13 amino acids. Germline lookup yields CDR1 SGHDT and CDR2 YYEEEE. The CDR3 coding sequence is TGTGCCAGCAGCTTGGCCGGGTTGGGTGGCTACACCTTC. Translation: CASSLAGLGGYTF.

This chain joins TRBV20-1 and TRBJ2-3; no reliable D call. The CDR3 runs 11 residues. Trimming cost V 3 bases and J 5 bases, with 6 bases left between them. CDR1 and CDR2 from the germline V gene are DFQATT and SNEGSKA (reference sequence). CDR3 in amino acids: CSASSGDTQYF. CDR3 DNA sequence: TGCAGTGCTAGCTCTGGAGATACGCAGTATTTT.

The sample holds a few counts of this clone. The rearrangement uses TRBV13 and TRBJ2-4; tentative D call: TRBD2 (6 bases). The V end lost 2 bases, the J end lost 1 base, and 12 bases lay between the germline ends. CDR1 is PRHDT and CDR2 is FYEKMQ in the germline V gene (reference sequence). CDR3 length: 16 residues. The CDR3 nucleotides are TGTGCCAGCAGCTTACCGGGGGTCCTGGCCAAAAACATTCAGTACTTC. This codes for CASSLPGVLAKNIQYF.

The V and J genes are TRBV2 and TRBJ1-2; 12 bases fit TRBD1. The germline V gene encodes CDR1 SNHLY and CDR2 FYNNEI. V lost 2 bases and J lost 1; bases outside the gene matches: 8. The CDR3 spans 18 residues. In DNA form, the CDR3 reads TGTGCCAGCAGTGAAATGGGGACAGGGGGCTCATTTAACTATGGCTACACCTTC. It is translated as CASSEMGTGGSFNYGYTF.

The CDR3: CASSSKPQNTEAFF. The CDR3 DNA follows: TGTGCCAGCAGCTCTAAACCACAGAACACTGAAGCTTTCTTT. This chain uses TRBV11-2 with TRBJ1-1, with D unresolved. Deletions cut 4 bases from V and 1 base from J, with 10 bases between. CDR1 is SGHAT, CDR2 FQNNGV, per germline. This CDR3 has 14 amino acids.

The chain carries TRBV9 and TRBJ2-6, with 9 bases fitting TRBD1. Germline V gene sequence: CDR1 SGDLS, CDR2 YYNGEE. The CDR3 has 18 amino acids. Trimming took 3 bases from V and 4 from J; bases not matched to a gene: 11. CDR3 in DNA: TGTGCCAGCAGCGCCCAGCCGGGACAGGGAACCGGGGCCAACGTCCTGACTTTC. Translating it yields CASSAQPGQGTGANVLTF.

This clone has only a few counts. The genes are TRBV29-1 and TRBJ2-7, with D maybe TRBD1 (6 bases). Trimming removed 4 bases from V and 4 bases from J, with 14 bases in between. Germline V CDR1 and CDR2: SQVTM, ANQGSEA. The CDR3 covers 13 residues. The CDR3 region is CSVGIQGVYEQYF. The CDR3 DNA follows: TGCAGCGTTGGGATACAGGGAGTGTACGAGCAGTACTTC.

The CDR3, as DNA: TGTGCCAGCAAGACAGCATACGAGCAGTACTTC. Translation: CASKTAYEQYF. The gene calls are TRBV6-5 and TRBJ2-7; D may be TRBD1 (5 bases). The CDR3 spans 11 residues. CDR1 MNHEY and CDR2 SVGAGI come from the germline V gene. Trimming took 7 bases from V and 4 from J, leaving 8 bases between them.

Only a few counts were recorded for this clone. The V and J genes are TRBV11-2 and TRBJ1-1; D unresolved. Trimming left V 1 base short and J 7 bases short, with 7 bases between. The CDR3 runs 12 residues. Germline loops: CDR1 SGHAT, CDR2 FQNNGV. The CDR3 region is CASSLVNGEAFF. The CDR3 coding sequence is TGTGCCAGCAGCTTAGTCAATGGTGAAGCTTTCTTT.

This clone has only a few counts. The chain couples TRBV27 to TRBJ1-2; the D gene is possibly TRBD1 (6 bases). Germline CDR1 and CDR2: MNHEY and SMNVEV (reference sequence). The CDR3 is 15 residues long. The V gene lost 5 bases and the J gene lost 4 bases, with 17 bases spanning the gap. The CDR3 DNA follows: TGTGCCAGCAGTCTGTTCGGGGGCGATGGCTATGGCTACACCTTC. Its protein product is CASSLFGGDGYGYTF.

V and J are TRBV19 and TRBJ1-5; D is unclear. Germline CDR1 and CDR2: LNHDA and SQIVND (reference sequence). The CDR3 extends over 15 amino acids. With 0 bases removed from V and 1 base from J, the gap between germline ends came to 7 bases. Here the CDR3 reads CASSIDRRSNQPQHF. The CDR3 DNA reads as TGTGCCAGTAGTATAGATAGGCGCAGCAATCAGCCCCAGCATTTT.

The rearrangement joins TRBV5-6 to TRBJ2-3, with a weak D call TRBD2 (5 bases). Trimming removed 5 bases at V and 0 bases at J, with 13 bases between. Looked up from germline, CDR1 is SGHDT and CDR2 is YYEEEE. CDR3 length equals 15 residues. The CDR3 sequence is CASSPPSPSTDTQYF. The CDR3 DNA is TGTGCCAGCAGTCCGCCTAGCCCTAGCACAGATACGCAGTATTTT.

This chain joins TRBV4-1 and TRBJ1-3; perhaps TRBD1 as D (6 bases). The CDR3 extends over 16 amino acids. Germline assignment: CDR1 MGHRA and CDR2 YSYEKL. Trimming cost V 4 bases and J 2 bases, with 15 bases left between them. CDR3 sequence: CASSLPPGQTGNTIYF. The CDR3 DNA sequence: TGCGCCAGCAGCCTACCGCCGGGACAAACTGGAAACACCATATATTTT.

The chain uses TRBV7-8 and TRBJ2-3; D call uncertain. The germline V and J ends were trimmed by 7 bases and 4 bases, with 27 bases remaining between them. There are 18 residues in the CDR3. Germline V gene data show CDR1 as SGHVS and CDR2 as FQNEAQ. CDR3 sequence (DNA): TGTGCCAGCACCGACTGGCTAGGGAAAAGGTTTGCGGCAGATACGCAGTATTTT. This sequence encodes CASTDWLGKRFAADTQYF.

This chain joins TRBV11-2 and TRBJ1-4; the match to TRBD1 covers 7 bases. The CDR3 has 17 amino acids. Germline-derived CDR1 and CDR2 are SGHAT and FQNNGV. V lost 5 bases to trimming and J lost 0 bases; unmatched junction nucleotides: 9. The CDR3 DNA reads as TGTGCCAGCAGCCACTCCGGACAGGTGACAACTAATGAAAAACTGTTTTTT. It encodes CASSHSGQVTTNEKLFF.

The V gene is TRBV2, the J gene TRBJ1-2; TRBD1 matches at 7 bases. Germline-derived CDR1 and CDR2 are SNHLY and FYNNEI. The CDR3 has 14 residues. V trimming: 3 bases; J trimming: 3 bases; junction bases outside the gene matches: 4. In DNA form, the CDR3 reads TGTGCCAGCAGTGATAGGGACAGCTACTATGGCTACACCTTC. The encoded protein is CASSDRDSYYGYTF.

This chain connects TRBV5-1 to TRBJ1-4, with D perhaps TRBD1 (6 bases). Germline lookup yields CDR1 SGHRS and CDR2 YFSETQ. CDR3 length equals 17 residues. V dropped 0 bases and J dropped 7 bases, with 19 bases sitting between them. The CDR3 bases are TGCGCCAGCAGCTTGGACCACCAGGGGACAAGGGGTGAAAAACTGTTTTTT. Translation gives CASSLDHQGTRGEKLFF.

The V and J genes are TRBV19 and TRBJ2-7; maybe TRBD2 (6 bases). The germline V and J ends were trimmed by 3 bases and 2 bases, with 14 bases remaining between them. The germline V gene encodes CDR1 LNHDA and CDR2 SQIVND (reference sequence). This CDR3 comprises 15 residues. The CDR3 spells CASSIRAGGTYEQYF. CDR3 DNA sequence: TGTGCCAGTAGTATCAGGGCAGGCGGGACCTACGAGCAGTACTTC.